This passage covers 8 T cell receptor beta chains from one sample sequenced in a study of Tregs in tolerant kidney transplant recipients (dated by TCRdb to between 2017 and 2020). The method was the immunoSEQ multiplex PCR assay. What TCRdb holds here is the immuneACCESS table cut down to in-frame rearrangements. Part of the clones is not present; checked against another copy, under half of the missing clones reflect an unresolved V gene, and the others are unexplained. Present in this sample are around 120,000 clones, about 91% of which were seen just once. Jointly, the top ten make up approximately 0.62% of the sample. Source material: CD4+ T cells from blood. Receptors originate from a human donor in good health.

V is TRBV19 and J is TRBJ2-3, with 12 bases fitting TRBD2. The V and J ends lost 5 bases and 6 bases, in that order; junction bases with no gene match: 6. CDR1 is LNHDA and CDR2 is SQIVND in the germline V gene (reference sequence). The CDR3 covers 15 residues. CDR3 in amino acids: CASSASGGARDTQYF. CDR3 DNA: TGTGCCAGTAGTGCTAGCGGGGGGGCACGGGATACGCAGTATTTT.

The rearrangement uses TRBV11-1 and TRBJ2-3, with D possibly matching TRBD2 (6 bases). The CDR3 is 18 amino acids. Per germline, CDR1 SGHAT and CDR2 FQDESV (reference sequence). Trimming removed 8 bases at V and 5 bases at J, with 29 bases between. This chain's CDR3 is CASSSPKDDGGAQDTQYF. The CDR3 DNA reads as TGTGCCAGCTCCTCCCCAAAGGACGATGGCGGGGCTCAAGATACGCAGTATTTT.

The V gene is TRBV20-1, the J gene TRBJ1-2; no clear D. V lost 3 bases and J lost 8, with 10 bases in between. Germline V gives CDR1 DFQATT, CDR2 SNEGSKA (reference sequence). There are 11 residues in the CDR3. The CDR3 loop reads CSAREDPGYTF. DNA of the CDR3: TGCAGTGCTAGGGAGGACCCGGGCTACACCTTC.

The chain employs TRBV7-2 and TRBJ2-5, with D maybe TRBD2 (7 bases). The V gene's germline CDR1 is SGHTA and CDR2 FQGNSA. The CDR3 is 16 residues long. With 3 bases removed from V and 0 bases from J, the gap between germline ends came to 14 bases. The CDR3 DNA reads as TGTGCCAGCAGCTTGGGGAGGGGACACAACCAAGAGACCCAGTACTTC. The encoded protein is CASSLGRGHNQETQYF.

The chain couples TRBV2 to TRBJ2-3; weak D call: TRBD2 (6 bases). The germline V gene has CDR1 SNHLY and CDR2 FYNNEI. The CDR3 covers 15 residues. Deletions cut 4 bases from V and 1 base from J, with 12 bases between. The chain's CDR3 is CASSVSGWRTDTQYF. CDR3 nucleotide sequence: TGTGCCAGCAGTGTGAGCGGGTGGCGCACAGATACGCAGTATTTT.

In its sample, this clone was seen a few times. J is TRBJ2-2 and V is TRBV7-3; D is perhaps TRBD2 (6 bases). This CDR3 region has 14 residues. Deletions cut 5 bases from V and 5 bases from J, with 12 bases between. The germline V gene has CDR1 SGHTA and CDR2 FQGTGA. The CDR3 sequence: CASSLRGGTGELFF. For the CDR3, the DNA is TGTGCCAGCAGCCTCAGAGGAGGGACCGGGGAGCTGTTTTTT.

The genes are TRBV27 and TRBJ2-3, with 8 positions matching TRBD1. There are 15 residues in the CDR3. The V and J ends lost 6 bases and 4 bases, in that order; junction bases with no gene match: 9. Germline assignment: CDR1 MNHEY and CDR2 SMNVEV (reference sequence). The CDR3 loop is CASSSAQGASDTQYF. DNA for the CDR3: TGTGCCAGCAGCTCCGCCCAGGGGGCGTCAGATACGCAGTATTTT.

The chain joins TRBV7-6 to TRBJ2-7; 7 positions agree with TRBD2. Germline V CDR1 and CDR2: SGHVS, FNYEAQ. CDR3 length: 13 residues. Trimming took 1 base from V and 3 from J; bases not matched to a gene: 0. CDR3 amino acids: CASSLGGGYEQYF. CDR3 coding DNA: TGTGCCAGCAGCTTAGGGGGGGGCTACGAGCAGTACTTC.